This entry lists 27 T cell receptor beta chains sequenced from one sample in a study of blood T cell repertoires in COVID-19. TCRdb's copy holds only in-frame clones and misses some; the assay was immunoSEQ multiplex PCR. This sample yields around 260,000 clones, of which roughly 92% are seen a single time; around 2.2% belongs to the top ten. The sample comprised peripheral blood. Receptors originate from a woman aged 30 to 39 with COVID-19, enrolled during active disease.

The chain carries TRBV29-1 and TRBJ1-4; 7 nucleotides line up with TRBD1. This CDR3 has 14 amino acids. CDR1 and CDR2 from the germline V gene are SQVTM and ANQGSEA. Trimming at V came to 4 bases and at J to 5 bases, leaving 7 bases not matched to a gene. In DNA, the CDR3 is TGCAGCGTTGGGAAAGGGACAGTAAATGAAAAACTGTTTTTT. Translating it yields CSVGKGTVNEKLFF.

The rearrangement links TRBV18 to TRBJ1-4, with D perhaps TRBD1 (6 bases). The germline CDR1 and CDR2 sequences are KGHSH and LQKENI. The CDR3 runs to 14 residues. V was pared by 3 bases and J by 4 bases, with 9 bases between. The chain's CDR3 is CASSPDRNNEKLFF. The CDR3 DNA follows: TGTGCCAGCTCACCGGACAGAAATAATGAAAAACTGTTTTTT.

The genes are TRBV12-3 or TRBV12-4 and TRBJ1-2; 8 bases map to TRBD1. CDR3 length equals 13 residues. V trimming: 5 bases; J trimming: 8 bases; junction bases outside the gene matches: 7. The CDR3 spells CASSLGQGDGYTF. The CDR3 bases are TGTGCCAGCAGTCTAGGACAGGGAGACGGCTACACCTTC.

The rearrangement uses TRBV29-1 and TRBJ2-2; the match to TRBD1 covers 9 bases. This CDR3 comprises 15 residues. V was pared by 6 bases and J by 0 bases, with 5 bases of the junction left unmatched. CDR1 SQVTM and CDR2 ANQGSEA come from the germline V gene. For the CDR3, the DNA is TGCAGCGTCCGACGGACAGGGGCGAACACCGGGGAGCTGTTTTTT. Encoded protein: CSVRRTGANTGELFF.

Only a few counts were recorded for this clone. This rearrangement joins TRBV9 to TRBJ2-2; 11 nucleotides align to TRBD2. The CDR3 covers 16 residues. The V and J ends lost 2 bases and 6 bases, in that order; junction bases with no gene match: 6. Looked up from germline, CDR1 is SGDLS and CDR2 is YYNGEE. The CDR3 DNA is TGTGCCAGCAGCGTGAGAACTAGCGGGAGAGCCGGGGAGCTGTTTTTT. It codes for CASSVRTSGRAGELFF.

This clone was observed a single time. The chain employs TRBV5-1 and TRBJ1-1, with a possible D match to TRBD1 (6 bases). Trimming stripped 4 bases from V and 1 base from J, with 11 bases between. This CDR3 has 14 residues. CDR1 SGHRS and CDR2 YFSETQ come from the germline V gene. The CDR3 here is CASSLRQANTEAFF. The CDR3 nucleotides read TGCGCCAGCAGCCTAAGACAGGCGAACACTGAAGCTTTCTTT.

CDR3 amino acids: CASSPQRGWAFF. The CDR3 DNA reads TGTGCCAGCAGTCCTCAAAGGGGGTGGGCTTTCTTT. The chain links TRBV3-1 (or the pseudogene TRBV3-2) to TRBJ1-1; maybe TRBD1 (6 bases). The germline V gene encodes CDR1 LGHDT and CDR2 YNNKEL (reference sequence). V dropped 6 bases and J dropped 11 bases, with 16 bases sitting between them. The CDR3 spans 12 residues.

The chain joins TRBV27 to TRBJ2-7, with TRBD1 matching over 9 bases. This CDR3 has 14 residues. After removal of 6 bases from V and 3 bases from J, the junction contained 6 bases not matched to a gene. Germline CDR1 and CDR2: MNHEY and SMNVEV (reference sequence). The chain's CDR3 is CASRDRTGDYEQYF. Written as DNA, the CDR3 is TGTGCCAGCAGAGATCGGACAGGGGACTACGAGCAGTACTTC.

J is TRBJ2-7 and V is TRBV29-1, with 8 bases aligning to TRBD2. CDR3 length equals 14 residues. CDR1 and CDR2 from the germline V gene are SQVTM and ANQGSEA. Losses at the gene ends were 0 bases for V and 2 bases for J; bases not matched to a gene: 3. The DNA of the CDR3 is TGCAGCGTTGAAGACCCGGGACTAGCCTACGAGCAGTACTTC. Residues: CSVEDPGLAYEQYF.

This clone was observed a single time. This chain connects TRBV20-1 to TRBJ1-3, with D perhaps TRBD1 (6 bases). The CDR3 is 11 residues long. The V end lost 0 bases, the J end lost 12 bases, and 9 bases lay between the germline ends. Germline CDR1 DFQATT, CDR2 SNEGSKA (reference sequence). This CDR3 is CSARDGRGIYF. The DNA of the CDR3 is TGCAGTGCTAGAGACGGCAGGGGCATATATTTT.

The rearrangement joins TRBV11-2 to TRBJ1-2, with 7 bases lining up with TRBD1. With 6 bases clipped from V and 4 bases from J, the junction kept 5 bases outside the gene matches. There are 13 residues in the CDR3. From germline, CDR1 is SGHAT and CDR2 FQNNGV. In DNA form, the CDR3 reads TGTGCCAGCAGGTCACAGGGGATCTATGGCTACACCTTC. Translated, it gives CASRSQGIYGYTF.

This clone was seen just once. The CDR3 loop reads CASSSPSLTGGYEQYF. In DNA form, the CDR3 reads TGTGCCAGCAGTTCTCCCTCCTTGACAGGGGGCTACGAGCAGTACTTC. V and J are TRBV28 and TRBJ2-7; TRBD1 matches at 9 bases. Unmatched junction bases numbered 10, after V lost 4 bases and J lost 3 bases. This CDR3 contains 16 residues. The germline V gene encodes CDR1 MDHEN and CDR2 SYDVKM. The full variable domain, its missing parts supplied by reference TRBV28 and TRBJ2-7, is DVKVTQSSRYLVKRTGEKVFLECVQDMDHENMFWYRQDPGLGLRLIYFSYDVKMKEKGDIPEGYSVSREKKERFSLILESASTNQTSMYLCASSSPSLTGGYEQYFGPGTRLTVT.

The chain joins TRBV6-5 to TRBJ2-7; a possible D gene is TRBD1 (6 bases). Germline V gene sequence: CDR1 MNHEY, CDR2 SVGAGI. Trimming pared 5 bases from V and 4 bases from J, leaving 9 bases between. The CDR3 contains 12 residues. The CDR3 sequence is CASSQQGYEQYF. CDR3 sequence (DNA): TGTGCCAGCAGTCAACAGGGTTACGAGCAGTACTTC.

J is TRBJ1-5 and V is TRBV10-3; no definite D call. Per germline, CDR1 ENHRY and CDR2 SYGVKD. V lost 0 bases and J 3 bases, leaving 9 bases between the germline ends. The CDR3 loop spans 15 amino acids. CDR3 loop: CAISESEGNNQPQHF. The CDR3 coding sequence is TGTGCCATCAGTGAGTCGGAGGGTAACAATCAGCCCCAGCATTTT.

The chain combines TRBV6-5 with TRBJ1-2; possibly TRBD1 for D (6 bases). Per germline, CDR1 MNHEY and CDR2 SVGAGI. The length of the CDR3 is 16 residues. Trimming removed 2 bases from V and 8 bases from J, with 21 bases in between. The CDR3 DNA is TGTGCCAGCAGTTACGACGGGGTGGGGGCGATGGGAGGCTACACCTTC. This translates into CASSYDGVGAMGGYTF.

The chain recombines TRBV24-1 with TRBJ2-3; D is possibly TRBD1 (5 bases). V was clipped by 5 bases and J by 5 bases, with 19 bases between them. Germline CDR1 reads KGHDR; CDR2 reads SFDVKD. This CDR3 region has 16 residues. As DNA, the CDR3 is TGTGCCACCAGTGCTACCGACAGAACCCCGGGAGATACGCAGTATTTT. Encoded protein: CATSATDRTPGDTQYF.

The J gene is TRBJ2-3, the V gene TRBV25-1, with TRBD2 matching over 9 bases. V lost 6 bases, J lost 2 bases, and 9 bases stayed unmatched. Germline CDR1 and CDR2: MGHDK and SYGVNS. The CDR3 consists of 16 residues. CDR3: CASSPGLAGPTDTQYF. CDR3 sequence (DNA): TGTGCCAGCAGCCCGGGACTAGCAGGGCCCACAGATACGCAGTATTTT.

The rearrangement uses TRBV6-5 and TRBJ2-5; 8 bases align to TRBD1. CDR1 and CDR2 from the germline V gene are MNHEY and SVGAGI. The CDR3 sequence is 15 residues long. The V and J ends lost 6 bases and 5 bases, in that order; junction bases with no gene match: 11. CDR3 bases: TGTGCCAGCAGCAGGGGTGACAGGGGCCTTGAGACCCAGTACTTC. It encodes CASSRGDRGLETQYF.

This rearrangement joins TRBV30 to TRBJ1-1, with TRBD1 matching 9 bases. After removal of 4 bases from V and 5 bases from J, the junction contained 5 bases not matched to a gene. Germline V gene lookup returns CDR1 GTSNPN and CDR2 SVGIG (reference sequence). CDR3 length: 13 residues. The CDR3 nucleotides read TGTGCCTGGACACAGGGGGCGCGGACTGAAGCTTTCTTT. Encoded protein: CAWTQGARTEAFF.

V usage is TRBV20-1 and J usage is TRBJ2-7, with D maybe TRBD1 (6 bases). Germline V lookup: CDR1 DFQATT, CDR2 SNEGSKA (reference sequence). The CDR3 covers 11 residues. With 5 bases removed from V and 5 bases from J, the gap between germline ends came to 10 bases. The CDR3 protein is CSAQGTHEQYF. CDR3 nucleotides: TGCAGTGCTCAGGGGACCCACGAGCAGTACTTC.

J is TRBJ2-1 and V is TRBV5-1, with D perhaps matching TRBD2 (5 bases). The CDR3 has 13 residues. Germline lookup yields CDR1 SGHRS and CDR2 YFSETQ. Trimming cost V 7 bases and J 6 bases, with 14 bases left between them. Here the CDR3 reads CASYLSGSNEQFF. DNA for the CDR3: TGCGCCAGCTACCTAAGCGGATCCAATGAGCAGTTCTTC.

CDR3 amino acids: CATSDTDRGTQYF. The CDR3 coding sequence is TGTGCCACCAGTGACACCGACCGAGGTACGCAGTATTTT. The rearrangement joins TRBV24-1 to TRBJ2-3; D call uncertain. The CDR3 consists of 13 residues. V was cut by 4 bases and J by 8 bases, with 12 bases left in between. Germline lookup yields CDR1 KGHDR and CDR2 SFDVKD.

The rearrangement uses TRBV5-1 and TRBJ1-1, with D possibly TRBD1 on 6 matching bases. CDR1 is SGHRS and CDR2 is YFSETQ in the germline V gene. The CDR3 is 16 amino acids. V was trimmed by 0 bases and J by 0 bases, leaving 12 bases between them. The CDR3 nucleotides are TGCGCCAGCAGCTTGGATTGGACAGCTTTGAACACTGAAGCTTTCTTT. Its protein product is CASSLDWTALNTEAFF.

V and J are TRBV27 and TRBJ2-1; 13 nucleotides align to TRBD2. V lost 4 bases, J lost 3 bases, and 15 bases stayed unmatched. The CDR3 consists of 20 residues. Per the germline V gene, CDR1 is MNHEY and CDR2 is SMNVEV (reference sequence). As DNA, the CDR3 is TGTGCCAGCAGTTCTTTGGGATCAACCGGGACTAGCGGGATCTACAATGAGCAGTTCTTC. It translates to CASSSLGSTGTSGIYNEQFF.

The chain is built from TRBV27 and TRBJ1-2; D gene unclear. Germline V gene sequence: CDR1 MNHEY, CDR2 SMNVEV (reference sequence). The CDR3 is 13 amino acids. Trimming removed 4 bases at V and 2 bases at J, with 8 bases between. The CDR3 loop is CASSYTDNYGYTF. CDR3 DNA sequence: TGTGCCAGCAGTTACACAGACAACTATGGCTACACCTTC.

The gene calls are TRBV7-9 and TRBJ1-1, with 8 bases that match TRBD1. The CDR3 runs to 13 residues. CDR1 SEHNR and CDR2 FQNEAQ come from the germline V gene (reference sequence). After removal of 6 bases from V and 4 bases from J, the junction contained 4 bases not matched to a gene. The CDR3 DNA reads TGTGCCAGCAGTTTTACAGGGGGCACTGAAGCTTTCTTT. It encodes CASSFTGGTEAFF.

V is TRBV6-1 and J is TRBJ2-2; D gene ambiguous. The CDR3 length is 14 residues. With 3 bases removed from V and 4 bases from J, the gap between germline ends came to 9 bases. Germline V CDR1 and CDR2: MNHNS, SASEGT. CDR3 in amino acids: CASSDSLSTGELFF. The CDR3 nucleotides read TGTGCCAGCAGTGATAGTCTTTCCACCGGGGAGCTGTTTTTT.